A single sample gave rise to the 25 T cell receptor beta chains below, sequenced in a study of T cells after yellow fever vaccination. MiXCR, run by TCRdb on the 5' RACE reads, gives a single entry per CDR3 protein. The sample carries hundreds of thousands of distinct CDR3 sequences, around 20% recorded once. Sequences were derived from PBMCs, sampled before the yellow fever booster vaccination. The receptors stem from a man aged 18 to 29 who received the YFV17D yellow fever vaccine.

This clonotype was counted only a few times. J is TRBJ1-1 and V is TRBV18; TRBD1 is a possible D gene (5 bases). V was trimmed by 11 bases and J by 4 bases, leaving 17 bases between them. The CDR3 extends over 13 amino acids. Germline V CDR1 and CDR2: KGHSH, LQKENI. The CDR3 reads CAASGGEGTEAFF. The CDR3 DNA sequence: TGTGCCGCCTCGGGGGGTGAGGGCACTGAAGCTTTCTTT.

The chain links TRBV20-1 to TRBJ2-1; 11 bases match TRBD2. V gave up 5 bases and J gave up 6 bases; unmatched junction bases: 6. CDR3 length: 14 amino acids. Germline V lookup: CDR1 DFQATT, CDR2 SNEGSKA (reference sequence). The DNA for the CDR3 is TGCAGTGCTCTCCTAGCGGGGGGCCGCAATGAGCAGTTCTTC. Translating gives CSALLAGGRNEQFF.

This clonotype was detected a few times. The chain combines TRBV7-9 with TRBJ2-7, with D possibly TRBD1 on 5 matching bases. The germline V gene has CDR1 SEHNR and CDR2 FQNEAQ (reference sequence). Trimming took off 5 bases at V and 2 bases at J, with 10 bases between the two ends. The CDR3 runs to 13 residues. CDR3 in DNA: TGTGCCAGCAGCCCAGGGCCAACCTACGAGCAGTACGTC. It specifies CASSPGPTYEQYV.

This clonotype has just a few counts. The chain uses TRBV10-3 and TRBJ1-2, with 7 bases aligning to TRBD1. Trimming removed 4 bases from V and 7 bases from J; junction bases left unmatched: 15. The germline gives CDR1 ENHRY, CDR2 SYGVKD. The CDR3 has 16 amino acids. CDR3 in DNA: TGTGCCATCAGTGGACCAGGGGGACAGCGGACGAGTGGCTACACCTTC. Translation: CAISGPGGQRTSGYTF.

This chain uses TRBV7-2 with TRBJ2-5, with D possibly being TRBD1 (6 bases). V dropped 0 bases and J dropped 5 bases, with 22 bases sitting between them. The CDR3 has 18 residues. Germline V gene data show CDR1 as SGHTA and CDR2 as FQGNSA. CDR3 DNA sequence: TGTGCCAGCAGCTTAGCGCCGGTAGGGGCAGGGGCACTGGAGACCCAGTACTTC. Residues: CASSLAPVGAGALETQYF.

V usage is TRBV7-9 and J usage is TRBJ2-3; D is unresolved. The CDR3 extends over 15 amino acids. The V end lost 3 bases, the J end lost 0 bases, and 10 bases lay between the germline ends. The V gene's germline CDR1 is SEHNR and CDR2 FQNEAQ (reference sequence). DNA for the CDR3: TGTGCCAGCAGCTTTGGTGATTGGAGCACAGATACGCAGTATTTT. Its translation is CASSFGDWSTDTQYF. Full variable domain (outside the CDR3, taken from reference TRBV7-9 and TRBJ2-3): DTGVSQNPRHKITKRGQNVTFRCDPISEHNRLYWYRQTLGQGPEFLTYFQNEAQLEKSRLLSDRFSAERPKGSFSTLEIQRTEQGDSAMYLCASSFGDWSTDTQYFGPGTRLTVL.

The CDR3 DNA sequence: TGTGCCAGCAGCTCGGGACTAGCGGGGGGTGTTTCCGAGCAGTACGTC. The encoded protein is CASSSGLAGGVSEQYV. V usage is TRBV5-5 and J usage is TRBJ2-7; 15 bases align to TRBD2. With 3 bases clipped from V and 6 bases from J, the junction kept 7 bases outside the gene matches. Looked up from germline, CDR1 is SGHKS and CDR2 is YYEKEE (reference sequence). The CDR3 consists of 16 residues.

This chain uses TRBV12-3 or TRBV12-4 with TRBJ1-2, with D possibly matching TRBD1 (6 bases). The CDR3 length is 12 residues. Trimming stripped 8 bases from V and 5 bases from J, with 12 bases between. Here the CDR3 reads CASWGAQYGYTF. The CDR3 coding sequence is TGTGCCAGCTGGGGGGCGCAGTATGGCTACACCTTC.

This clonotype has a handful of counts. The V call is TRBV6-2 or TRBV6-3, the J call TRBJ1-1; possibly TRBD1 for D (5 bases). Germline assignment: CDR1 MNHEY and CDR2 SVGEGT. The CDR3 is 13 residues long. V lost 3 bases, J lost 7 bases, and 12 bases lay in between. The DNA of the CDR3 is TGTGCCAGCAGTTATCTGGGACGGAGTGAAGCTTTCTTT. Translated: CASSYLGRSEAFF.

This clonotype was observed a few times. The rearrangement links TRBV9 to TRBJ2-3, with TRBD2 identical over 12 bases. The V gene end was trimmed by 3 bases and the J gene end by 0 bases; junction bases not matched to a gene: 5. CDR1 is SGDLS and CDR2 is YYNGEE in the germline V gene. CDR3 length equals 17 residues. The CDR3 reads CASSATSGSSSTDTQYF. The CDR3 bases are TGTGCCAGCAGCGCGACTAGCGGGAGCTCTAGCACAGATACGCAGTATTTT.

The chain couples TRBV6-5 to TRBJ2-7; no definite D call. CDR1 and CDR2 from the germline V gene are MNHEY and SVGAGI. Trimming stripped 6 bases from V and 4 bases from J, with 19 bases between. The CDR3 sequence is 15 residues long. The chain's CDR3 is CASRSSGVFGYEQYV. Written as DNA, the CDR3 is TGTGCCAGCAGGTCTAGTGGAGTGTTTGGGTACGAGCAGTACGTC.

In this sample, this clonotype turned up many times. CDR3 DNA: TGTGCCAGCAGCCCCACAGGGGCTAACTATGGCTACACCTTC. Translating it yields CASSPTGANYGYTF. The gene calls are TRBV9 and TRBJ1-2; 7 bases match TRBD1. CDR1 SGDLS and CDR2 YYNGEE come from the germline V gene. V lost 4 bases, J lost 0 bases, and 3 bases stayed unmatched. The CDR3 runs 14 residues. The full variable domain, in which reference TRBV9 and TRBJ1-2 provide the parts outside the CDR3, is DSGVTQTPKHLITATGQRVTLRCSPRSGDLSVYWYQQSLDQGLQFLIQYYNGEERAKGNILERFSAQQFPDLHSELNLSSLELGDSALYFCASSPTGANYGYTFGSGTRLTVV.

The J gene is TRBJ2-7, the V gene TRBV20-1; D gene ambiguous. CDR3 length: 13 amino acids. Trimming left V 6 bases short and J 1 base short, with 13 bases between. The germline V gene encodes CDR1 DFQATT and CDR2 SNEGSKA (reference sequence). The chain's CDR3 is CSAPSETSYEQYV. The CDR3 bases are TGCAGTGCGCCCTCCGAGACATCCTACGAGCAGTACGTC.

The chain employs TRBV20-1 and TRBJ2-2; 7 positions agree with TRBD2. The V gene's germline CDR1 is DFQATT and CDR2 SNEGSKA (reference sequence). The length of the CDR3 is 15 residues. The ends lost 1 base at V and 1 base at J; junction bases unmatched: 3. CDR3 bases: TGCAGTGCTAGAGTGGCGGGGGAGAACACCGGGGAGCTGTTTTTT. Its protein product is CSARVAGENTGELFF.

In DNA, the CDR3 is TGTGCCAGCAGCCAAGATGGGGTAGCGGGGGGACTAGAGACCCAGTACTTC. Its protein product is CASSQDGVAGGLETQYF. V usage is TRBV4-2 and J usage is TRBJ2-5; 10 nucleotides agree with TRBD2. V shed 0 bases and J 4 bases; nucleotides not matched to a gene: 8. CDR1 LGHNA and CDR2 YNFKEQ come from the germline V gene. The CDR3 contains 17 residues.

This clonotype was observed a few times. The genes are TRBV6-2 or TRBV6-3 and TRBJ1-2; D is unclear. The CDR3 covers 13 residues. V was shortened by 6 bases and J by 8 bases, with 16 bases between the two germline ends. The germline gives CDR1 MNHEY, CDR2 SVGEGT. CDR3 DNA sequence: TGTGCCAGCAGCCTTGGGATTACTCGGGGCTACACCTTC. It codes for CASSLGITRGYTF.

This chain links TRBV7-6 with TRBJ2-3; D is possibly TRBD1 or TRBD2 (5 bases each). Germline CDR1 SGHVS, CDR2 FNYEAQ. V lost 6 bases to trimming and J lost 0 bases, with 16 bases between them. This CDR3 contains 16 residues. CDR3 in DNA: TGTGCCAGCAGGTTCCGACCGGGACCGAGCACAGATACGCAGTATTTT. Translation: CASRFRPGPSTDTQYF. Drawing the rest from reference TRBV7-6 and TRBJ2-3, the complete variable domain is GAGVSQSPRYKVTKRGQDVALRCDPISGHVSLYWYRQALGQGPEFLTYFNYEAQQDKSGLPNDRFSAERPEGSISTLTIQRTEQRDSAMYRCASRFRPGPSTDTQYFGPGTRLTVL.

CDR3 DNA: TGTGCCAGCAGAACAAATCGGGGCGAGCAGTACTTC. This sequence encodes CASRTNRGEQYF. The rearrangement uses TRBV6-5 and TRBJ2-7; D is perhaps TRBD2 (5 bases). Germline assignment: CDR1 MNHEY and CDR2 SVGAGI. The V end was cut by 6 bases, the J end by 6 bases, with 12 bases between. The CDR3 runs to 12 residues.

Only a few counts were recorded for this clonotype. The CDR3 here is CASSQPGSGGQPQHF. The CDR3 DNA follows: TGCGCCAGCAGCCAACCAGGTAGTGGCGGGCAGCCCCAGCATTTT. The rearrangement uses TRBV4-1 and TRBJ1-5; the D is unclear. Trimming took 2 bases from V and 7 from J, leaving 15 bases between them. The CDR3 runs to 15 residues. The germline gives CDR1 MGHRA, CDR2 YSYEKL.

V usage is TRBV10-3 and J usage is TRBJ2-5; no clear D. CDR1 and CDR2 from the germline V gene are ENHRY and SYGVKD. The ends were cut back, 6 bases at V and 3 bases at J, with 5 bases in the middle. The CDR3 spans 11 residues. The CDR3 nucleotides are TGTGCCATCAGAAAAGAAGAGACCCAGTACTTC. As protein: CAIRKEETQYF.

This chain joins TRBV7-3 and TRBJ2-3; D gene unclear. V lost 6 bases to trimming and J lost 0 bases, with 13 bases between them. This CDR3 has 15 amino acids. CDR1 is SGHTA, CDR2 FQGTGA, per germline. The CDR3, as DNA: TGTGCCAGCAGTCCATCCCCGGTTAGCACAGATACGCAGTATTTT. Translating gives CASSPSPVSTDTQYF.

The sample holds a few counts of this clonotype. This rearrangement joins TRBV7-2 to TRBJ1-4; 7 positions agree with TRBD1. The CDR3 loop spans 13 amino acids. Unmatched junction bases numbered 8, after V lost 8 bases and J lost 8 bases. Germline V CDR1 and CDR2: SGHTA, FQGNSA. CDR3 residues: CASGGQFREKLFF. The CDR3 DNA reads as TGTGCCAGCGGGGGACAGTTCCGGGAAAAACTGTTTTTT.

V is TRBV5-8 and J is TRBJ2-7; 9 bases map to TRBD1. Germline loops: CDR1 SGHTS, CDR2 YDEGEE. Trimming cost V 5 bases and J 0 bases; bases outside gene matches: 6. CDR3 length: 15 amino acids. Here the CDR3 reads CASRNPGQGSYEQYV. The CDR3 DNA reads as TGTGCCAGCAGGAATCCGGGACAGGGCTCCTACGAGCAGTACGTC.

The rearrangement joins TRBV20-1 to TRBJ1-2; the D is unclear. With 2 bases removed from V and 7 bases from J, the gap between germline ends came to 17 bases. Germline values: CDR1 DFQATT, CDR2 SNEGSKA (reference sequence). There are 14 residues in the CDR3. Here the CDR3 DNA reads TGCAGTGCTAGACCAGCGGACGGCCTCGGTGGCTACACCTTC. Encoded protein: CSARPADGLGGYTF.

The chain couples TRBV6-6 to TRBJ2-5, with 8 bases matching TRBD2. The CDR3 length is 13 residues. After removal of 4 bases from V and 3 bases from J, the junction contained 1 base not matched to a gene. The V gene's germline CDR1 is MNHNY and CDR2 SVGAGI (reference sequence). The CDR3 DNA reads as TGTGCCAGCAGTTTGACTAGCGAAGAGACCCAGTACTTC. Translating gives CASSLTSEETQYF.